The sequence of this TCR beta chain was determined in a study of blood T cell repertoires in COVID-19. Looking at the study overall: Acute-phase and convalescent COVID-19 samples originated in the United States, Italy and Spain. Sample material is recorded as cDNA or gDNA derived from T cells, B-cell-depleted T cells, or PBMCs.

Methods used by the authors: Nucleated cell number was recorded as an estimate derived from reference gene primer amplification. Measured with immunoSEQ multiplex PCR; TCRdb has only the in-frame clones, and not every one. V and J calls and clone size come straight from that table; D and trimming were deduced from the DNA. The table lists roughly 260,000 clones, approximately 89% of them singletons. This sequence was found in a man aged 35 to 55 who had recovered from COVID-19. Material for sequencing was peripheral blood.

In DNA form, the CDR3 reads TGTGCCAGTAGTATGGGGGGGGAGAGTCAGCCCCAGCATTTT. Its protein product is CASSMGGESQPQHF. J is TRBJ1-5 and V is TRBV19; a possible D gene is TRBD1 (5 bases). The CDR3 covers 14 residues. CDR1 LNHDA and CDR2 SQIVND come from the germline V gene (reference sequence). V lost 3 bases, J lost 6 bases, and 12 bases lay in between.